The 4 T cell receptor beta chains presented below share a single source sample, sequenced in a study of cytomegalovirus exposure and HLA in healthy donors (dated by TCRdb to the late 2010s). Library prep was done by the immunoSEQ multiplex PCR assay. A mixture of 60 forward primers for TCR Vbeta segments and 13 reverse primers for TCR Jbeta segments was used in the multiplex PCR. In its TCRdb copy, this immuneACCESS table keeps in-frame sequences only and misses some clones. Where compared with another copy, unresolved V genes explain less than half of these, and the others have no known cause. The sample table records around 86,000 clones; over 65% of these occur just once. In total, the top ten clones hold around 3% of the sample. Sequenced material: PBMCs. The origin of the receptors is a man over 45 in good health and CMV-seropositive.

This clone was observed a handful of times. This chain uses TRBV7-2 with TRBJ2-3; D gene ambiguous. Germline CDR1 is SGHTA and CDR2 is FQGNSA. The CDR3 totals 11 residues. Trimming removed 5 bases at V and 5 bases at J, with 5 bases between. CDR3 sequence: CASSGRDTQYF. CDR3 DNA: TGTGCCAGCAGCGGCCGAGATACGCAGTATTTT.

The rearrangement uses TRBV6-5 and TRBJ1-1, with D uncertain. This CDR3 comprises 11 residues. Germline V lookup: CDR1 MNHEY, CDR2 SVGAGI. V lost 8 bases to trimming and J lost 2 bases, with 6 bases between them. The CDR3 loop reads CASAGNTEAFF. The CDR3 DNA reads as TGTGCCAGCGCAGGTAACACTGAAGCTTTCTTT.

This clone has just a few counts. The V and J genes are TRBV7-9 and TRBJ2-3; D is perhaps TRBD2 (6 bases). Trimming shortened V by 5 bases and J by 6 bases, and 6 bases separated the two germline ends. This CDR3 is built from 11 residues. The germline V gene has CDR1 SEHNR and CDR2 FQNEAQ (reference sequence). The CDR3 sequence is CASSRGDTQYF. The CDR3 region has the DNA TGTGCCAGCAGCCGGGGGGATACGCAGTATTTT. Supplemented by reference TRBV7-9 and TRBJ2-3, the full variable domain reads DTGVSQNPRHKITKRGQNVTFRCDPISEHNRLYWYRQTLGQGPEFLTYFQNEAQLEKSRLLSDRFSAERPKGSFSTLEIQRTEQGDSAMYLCASSRGDTQYFGPGTRLTVL.

The chain is built from TRBV9 and TRBJ2-5; 8 bases line up with TRBD2. The CDR3 loop spans 14 amino acids. V lost 0 bases, J lost 2 bases, and 0 bases stayed unmatched. Germline CDR1 reads SGDLS; CDR2 reads YYNGEE. CDR3 DNA sequence: TGTGCCAGCAGCGTAGCGGGGGGGCAAGAGACCCAGTACTTC. Translated: CASSVAGGQETQYF.